This T cell receptor beta chain was sequenced during a study of post-analysis software for immune sequencing data. Study findings and constraints: A handful of TRBV segments (TRBV5-6, TRBV5-1 and TRBV20-1 among them) occurred more frequently in patients than in controls. In multiple sclerosis, normalized Chao1 diversity was significantly below that of controls. F measure clustering grouped samples strongly by preparation batch.

Unique molecular identifiers had been added to the TCR beta cDNA libraries. Input amounts of 1 to 10 million T cells were used. These gave about 500,000 cDNA molecules, so each molecule approximated one T cell. A single record per CDR3 protein comes from TCRdb applying MiXCR to the PCR reads. This table has almost 700,000 distinct CDR3 sequences, 55% to 60% appearing once. This clonotype was recorded a few times. Its antigen is unknown. After removal of 6 bases from V and 2 bases from J, the junction contained 9 bases not matched to a gene. The CDR3 sequence is 15 residues long. The chain employs TRBV12-3 or TRBV12-4 and TRBJ1-2; TRBD1 matches 7 bases. The sample consisted of blood. This clonotype was sampled from a girl aged 2 to 10 with multiple sclerosis. The CDR3 reads CASSHKPGQNYGYTF. CDR3 in DNA: TGTGCCAGCAGCCACAAACCGGGACAGAACTATGGCTACACCTTC.